A selection of T cell receptor beta chains follows, all from one sample in a study of siplizumab effects on memory and regulatory T cells. Assay: immunoSEQ multiplex PCR; the TCRdb copy retains only in-frame clones and omits some. The table lists 90,000 to 130,000 clones, 92% of them singletons, with 1% to 1.5% in the top ten. Sequencing was done on a sample of CD4+ T cells sorted from blood. These receptor sequences come from a human donor in good health. Each CDR3 is given with its conserved first and last residue. D genes are given only for firm matches. Clone size is stated in some rows and not others, as once, few, many or a class when expanded.

V gene: TRBV12-5
J gene: TRBJ2-3
D gene: NA
clone size: NA
CDR3 DNA: TGTGCTAGTGGCTCGGAGGGAAGTAGCACAGATACGCAGTATTTT
CDR3 protein: CASGSEGSSTDTQYF

V gene: TRBV12-5
J gene: TRBJ1-3
D gene: NA
clone size: NA
CDR3 DNA: TGTGCTAGCTTGGGGGAAGCCGGAAACACCATATATTTT
CDR3 protein: CASLGEAGNTIYF

V gene: TRBV10-3
J gene: TRBJ2-3
D gene: NA
clone size: NA
CDR3 DNA: TGTGCCATCAGTGAGTCGGTCGGCCCGGTTACGCAGTATTTT
CDR3 protein: CAISESVGPVTQYF

V gene: TRBV7-2
J gene: TRBJ2-3
D gene: TRBD2
clone size: NA
CDR3 DNA: TGTGCCAGCAGCCATTGGTTAGCGGGGAACACAGATACGCAGTATTTT
CDR3 protein: CASSHWLAGNTDTQYF

V gene: TRBV5-1
J gene: TRBJ2-1
D gene: NA
clone size: NA
CDR3 DNA: TGCGCCAGCAGCTTGGTCGGGGGCTCCTACAATGAGCAGTTCTTC
CDR3 protein: CASSLVGGSYNEQFF

V gene: TRBV18
J gene: TRBJ1-1
D gene: TRBD1
clone size: NA
CDR3 DNA: TGTGCCAGCTCACCCTCTCAGGGGGCGAACACTGAAGCTTTCTTT
CDR3 protein: CASSPSQGANTEAFF

V gene: TRBV11-3
J gene: TRBJ2-5
D gene: NA
clone size: NA
CDR3 DNA: TGTGCCAGCAGCTCGGGGGGCCTGGGGGAGACCCAGTACTTC
CDR3 protein: CASSSGGLGETQYF

V gene: TRBV2
J gene: TRBJ1-3
D gene: NA
clone size: NA
CDR3 DNA: TGTGCCAGCAAGGGGGTTACCAACTCTGGAAACACCATATATTTT
CDR3 protein: CASKGVTNSGNTIYF

V gene: TRBV18
J gene: TRBJ2-5
D gene: TRBD2
clone size: NA
CDR3 DNA: TGTGCCAGCTCACCGAGAGCGGGAGGGCAAGAGACCCAGTACTTC
CDR3 protein: CASSPRAGGQETQYF

V gene: TRBV7-2
J gene: TRBJ2-3
D gene: TRBD2
clone size: NA
CDR3 DNA: TGTGCCAGCAGCTTAGCCGGGACTAGCGGGGCCACAGATACGCAGTATTTT
CDR3 protein: CASSLAGTSGATDTQYF

V gene: TRBV7-9
J gene: TRBJ2-5
D gene: TRBD1
clone size: NA
CDR3 DNA: TGTGCCAGCAGCTCACGGGCGACGGGACAGTGGGAGACCCAGTACTTC
CDR3 protein: CASSSRATGQWETQYF

V gene: TRBV18
J gene: TRBJ1-1
D gene: TRBD1
clone size: NA
CDR3 DNA: TGTGCCAGCACGCTGACAGGGGTTTCGAACACTGAAGCTTTCTTT
CDR3 protein: CASTLTGVSNTEAFF

V gene: TRBV19
J gene: TRBJ1-2
D gene: NA
clone size: NA
CDR3 DNA: TGTGCCTCCATACAAGGCGGAGGAGCGGACTATGGCTACACCTTC
CDR3 protein: CASIQGGGADYGYTF

V gene: TRBV19
J gene: TRBJ2-3
D gene: TRBD2
clone size: NA
CDR3 DNA: TGTGCCAGTAGTGAGGAAGCGGGACGCACAGATACGCAGTATTTT
CDR3 protein: CASSEEAGRTDTQYF

V gene: TRBV27
J gene: TRBJ2-1
D gene: NA
clone size: NA
CDR3 DNA: TGTGCCAGCAGTAAGCTATCGGACAGATACAATGAGCAGTTCTTC
CDR3 protein: CASSKLSDRYNEQFF

V gene: TRBV4-1
J gene: TRBJ1-2
D gene: TRBD1
clone size: NA
CDR3 DNA: TGCGCCAGCAGCTTCCCGACAGGGGGCGGTCTCTATGGCTACACCTTC
CDR3 protein: CASSFPTGGGLYGYTF

V gene: TRBV5-1
J gene: TRBJ2-3
D gene: NA
clone size: once
CDR3 DNA: TGCGCCAGCAGCTTGGGCGGCCGGGGGGCCACAGATACGCAGTATTTT
CDR3 protein: CASSLGGRGATDTQYF

V gene: TRBV5-1
J gene: TRBJ2-7
D gene: TRBD2
clone size: NA
CDR3 DNA: TGCGCCAGCAGCTTGTTGACTAGCGGGAACGAGCAGTACTTC
CDR3 protein: CASSLLTSGNEQYF

V gene: TRBV7-9
J gene: TRBJ2-2
D gene: NA
clone size: NA
CDR3 DNA: TGTGCCAGCAGCCGCACAGGGTTGGAGCTGTTTTTT
CDR3 protein: CASSRTGLELFF

V gene: TRBV7-8
J gene: TRBJ2-5
D gene: TRBD1
clone size: NA
CDR3 DNA: TGTGCCAGCAGCTTAGGGGACAGGCCAACGGGGACCCAGTACTTC
CDR3 protein: CASSLGDRPTGTQYF

V gene: TRBV12-5
J gene: TRBJ1-2
D gene: NA
clone size: NA
CDR3 DNA: TGTGCTAGTGGTTTGCCCCGGACAGTCACTGGCTACACCTTC
CDR3 protein: CASGLPRTVTGYTF

V gene: TRBV5-6
J gene: TRBJ2-3
D gene: TRBD1
clone size: NA
CDR3 DNA: TGTGCCAGCAGCCCGGGACAGGGGAAGCAGTATTTT
CDR3 protein: CASSPGQGKQYF

V gene: TRBV6-5
J gene: TRBJ1-6
D gene: NA
clone size: once
CDR3 DNA: TGTGCCAGCAGTTACAGAGGGGCTGGTTCACCCCTCCACTTT
CDR3 protein: CASSYRGAGSPLHF

V gene: TRBV10-3
J gene: TRBJ2-3
D gene: TRBD1
clone size: NA
CDR3 DNA: TGTGCCATCACCGGGACAGGGCGGACAGATACGCAGTATTTT
CDR3 protein: CAITGTGRTDTQYF

V gene: TRBV28
J gene: TRBJ2-1
D gene: NA
clone size: NA
CDR3 DNA: TGTGCCAGCAGTTCCACCATGACAAATGAGCAGTTCTTC
CDR3 protein: CASSSTMTNEQFF

V gene: TRBV30
J gene: TRBJ2-5
D gene: NA
clone size: NA
CDR3 DNA: TGTGCCTGGAAACCTGAGGGGGAGACCCAGTACTTC
CDR3 protein: CAWKPEGETQYF